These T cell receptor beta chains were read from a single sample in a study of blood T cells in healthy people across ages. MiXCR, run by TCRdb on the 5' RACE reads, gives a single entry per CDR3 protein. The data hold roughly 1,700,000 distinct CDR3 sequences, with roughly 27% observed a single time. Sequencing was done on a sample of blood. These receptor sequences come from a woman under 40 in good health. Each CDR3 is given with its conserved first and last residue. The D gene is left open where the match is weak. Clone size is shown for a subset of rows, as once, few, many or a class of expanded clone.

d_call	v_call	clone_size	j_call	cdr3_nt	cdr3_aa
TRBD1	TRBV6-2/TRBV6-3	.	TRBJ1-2	TGTGCCAGCAGGGACAACAGGGGGCTGGATGGCTACACCTTC	CASRDNRGLDGYTF
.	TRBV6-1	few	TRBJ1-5	TGTGCCAGCACCCCCGGAGCTAGCAATCAGCCCCAGCATTTT	CASTPGASNQPQHF
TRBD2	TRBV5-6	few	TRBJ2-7	TGTGCCAGCAGACCCGGGACTACCACCATCGAGCAGTACTTC	CASRPGTTTIEQYF
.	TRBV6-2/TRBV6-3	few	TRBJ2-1	TGTGCCAGCAGTTATTGGACAGTCTACAATGAGCAGTTCTTC	CASSYWTVYNEQFF
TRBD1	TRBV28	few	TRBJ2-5	TGTGCCAGCAGTTCCCCCGGGACAGGGGGCCGGGAGCAGTACTTC	CASSSPGTGGREQYF
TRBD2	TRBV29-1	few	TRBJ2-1	TGCAGCGTTGAACGGACTAGTCTCTACAATGAGCAGTTCTTC	CSVERTSLYNEQFF
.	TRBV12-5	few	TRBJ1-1	TGTGCTAGTGGTGGTGCAGGGAAAGCTTTCTTT	CASGGAGKAFF
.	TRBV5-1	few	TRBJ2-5	TGCGCCAGCAGCTTGGCCGGTATCGGGGGCGAAAAGACCCAGTACTTC	CASSLAGIGGEKTQYF
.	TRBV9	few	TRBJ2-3	TGTGCCAGCAGCGTAGGAACAGCCGAACCAAGCACAGATACGCAGTATTTT	CASSVGTAEPSTDTQYF
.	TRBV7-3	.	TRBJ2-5	TGTGCCAGCAGCTTAAACTCAGGGAACCAAGAGACCCAGTACTTC	CASSLNSGNQETQYF
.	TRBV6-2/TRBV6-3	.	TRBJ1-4	TGTGCCAGCATCGAAGGAACAGGTTATAATGAAAAACTGTTTTTT	CASIEGTGYNEKLFF
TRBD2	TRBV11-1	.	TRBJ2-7	TGTGCCAGCAGCTATAGCGGGGGGAGCTACAATGAGCAGTACTTC	CASSYSGGSYNEQYF
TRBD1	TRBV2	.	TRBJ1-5	TGTGCCAGCACCAAAGGGGGCGGAGGCTTCAATCAGCCCCAGCATTTT	CASTKGGGGFNQPQHF
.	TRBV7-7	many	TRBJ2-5	TGTGCCAGCAGCTTAGACGCAGGGAGGGAGACCCAGTACTTC	CASSLDAGRETQYF
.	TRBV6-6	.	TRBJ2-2	TGTGCCAGCAGACCCCCGGGGGTGAACACCGGGGAGCTGTTTTTT	CASRPPGVNTGELFF
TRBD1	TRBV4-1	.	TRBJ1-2	TGCGCCAGCAGCCCACCCAACCGGGACAGGGGGTCGAGGGGCTACACCTTC	CASSPPNRDRGSRGYTF
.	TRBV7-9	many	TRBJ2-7	TGTGCCAGCAGCTCAGGCAGTACCTACGAGCAGTACTTC	CASSSGSTYEQYF
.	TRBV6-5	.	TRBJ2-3	TGTGCCAGCAGTTACATGGACAGCGGTGGAGATACGCAGTATTTT	CASSYMDSGGDTQYF
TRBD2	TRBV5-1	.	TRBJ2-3	TGCGCCAGCAGCTCGGGACAACTAGCGGTCACAGATACGCAGTATTTT	CASSSGQLAVTDTQYF
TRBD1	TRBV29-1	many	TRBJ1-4	TGCAGCGCATATACAGGGGAAGATGAAAAACTGTTTTTT	CSAYTGEDEKLFF
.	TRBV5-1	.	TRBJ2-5	TGCGCCAGCAGCCGTAAGGAAGGAGAGACCCAGTACTTC	CASSRKEGETQYF
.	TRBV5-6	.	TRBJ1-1	TGTGCCAGCTCCTTGGCCCGGCCGGGGGCTGAAGCTTTCTTT	CASSLARPGAEAFF
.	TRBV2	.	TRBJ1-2	TGTGCCAGCAGTGAAGGAGCCAGCTATGGCTACACCTTC	CASSEGASYGYTF
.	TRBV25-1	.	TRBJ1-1	TGTGCCAGCAGGGAGGGTGTTAGGAACACTGAAGCTTTCTTT	CASREGVRNTEAFF
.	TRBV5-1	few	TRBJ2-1	TGCGCCAGCAGCTTGGGAGGGCAGGGTGAGCAGTTCTTC	CASSLGGQGEQFF
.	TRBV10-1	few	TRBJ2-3	TGCGCCAGCAGTGGGAAGGGTAGCGGCCCAGATACGCAGTATTTT	CASSGKGSGPDTQYF
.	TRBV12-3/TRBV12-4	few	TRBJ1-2	TGTGCCAGCAGTCCAGAGTGGGGGATAGGCTATGGCTACACCTTC	CASSPEWGIGYGYTF
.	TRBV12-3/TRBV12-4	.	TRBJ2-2	TGTGCCAGCAGTTACAGCGCGACGAACACCGGGGAGCTGTTTTTT	CASSYSATNTGELFF
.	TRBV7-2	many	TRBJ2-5	TGTGCCAGCAGCCCCCTCGTAGCGGAAGCCCAGTACTTC	CASSPLVAEAQYF
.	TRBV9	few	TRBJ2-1	TGTGCCAGCAGCCCCCGGCCAGCGGGCTTGGGTGAGCAGTTCTTC	CASSPRPAGLGEQFF
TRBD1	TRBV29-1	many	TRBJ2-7	TGCAGCGTTGAAGATCCCGCCGGACAGGGCTACGAGCAGTACTTC	CSVEDPAGQGYEQYF
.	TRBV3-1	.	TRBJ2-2	TGTGCCAGCCGACAAGCGAACACCGGGGAGCGGTTTTTT	CASRQANTGERFF
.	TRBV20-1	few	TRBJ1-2	TGCAGTCCGAGGGACTATGGCTACACCTTC	CSPRDYGYTF